A single sample is the source of the 2 T cell receptor beta chains below, sequenced in a study of cytomegalovirus exposure and HLA in healthy donors. Primers for the PCR totalled 60 Vbeta and 13 Jbeta. The protocol was immunoSEQ multiplex PCR, while the TCRdb copy is restricted to in-frame clones and leaves out a portion. Recorded for this sample: tens of thousands of clones. The sequencing input was PBMCs. The receptors were gathered from a man aged 50-59 years in good health and CMV-seropositive.

J is TRBJ2-5 and V is TRBV5-4, with TRBD1 matching over 8 bases. CDR1 is SGHNT and CDR2 is YYREEE in the germline V gene (reference sequence). The V gene end was trimmed by 5 bases and the J gene end by 5 bases; junction bases not matched to a gene: 8. This CDR3 has 14 residues. The CDR3 spells CASSTQGASETQYF. As DNA, the CDR3 is TGTGCCAGCAGTACTCAGGGGGCATCCGAGACCCAGTACTTC.

V and J are TRBV29-1 and TRBJ2-7, with TRBD2 matching 7 bases. V trimming: 5 bases; J trimming: 3 bases; junction bases outside the gene matches: 7. The CDR3 is 13 amino acids. Germline V CDR1 and CDR2: SQVTM, ANQGSEA. The CDR3: CSVSREENYEQYF. The CDR3, as DNA: TGCAGCGTTTCCCGGGAGGAGAACTACGAGCAGTACTTC.